A single T cell receptor beta chain is shown here with its context. This sample also contains other DNA sequences that code for the same CDR3. The data were taken from a study of preoperative IRX-2 immunotherapy in early breast cancer. Specified treatment: preoperative locoregional IRX-2 cytokine immunotherapy. Samples came from a phase Ib trial of preoperative locoregional IRX-2 cytokine immunotherapy. Sequencing used immunoSEQ multiplex PCR; TCRdb keeps in-frame clones, though not all of them. The repertoire holds roughly 62,000 clones, with approximately 95% as singletons. Germline V gene sequence: CDR1 DFQATT, CDR2 SNEGSKA (reference sequence). V lost 3 bases and J 2 bases, leaving 5 bases between the germline ends. The CDR3 sequence is 11 residues long.

The chain is built from TRBV20-1 and TRBJ2-7; D is possibly TRBD1 or TRBD2 (5 bases each). The TCR was taken from a human donor with breast cancer. Sampling was performed from a patient treated with IRX-2 immunotherapy. The CDR3 loop reads CSARGPYEQYF. Here the CDR3 DNA reads TGCAGTGCTAGGGGACCCTACGAGCAGTACTTC.